A single sample gave rise to the 21 T cell receptor beta chains below, sequenced in a study of control samples from healthy donors and cancer patients. TCRdb's copy holds only in-frame clones and misses some; the assay was immunoSEQ multiplex PCR. Of 150,000 to 200,000 clones in the sample, approximately 94% were seen once. The sequencing sample was made of PBMCs. These receptors originate from a man aged 55 to 69 with colorectal cancer.

The chain is built from TRBV9 and TRBJ1-4; TRBD1 agrees at 9 bases. The CDR3 totals 14 residues. The germline V gene has CDR1 SGDLS and CDR2 YYNGEE. The V gene end was trimmed by 4 bases and the J gene end by 8 bases; junction bases not matched to a gene: 6. This CDR3 reads CASSPGQGGEKLFF. The CDR3 DNA reads as TGTGCCAGCAGCCCGGGACAGGGAGGAGAAAAACTGTTTTTT.

J is TRBJ1-1 and V is TRBV10-3; D not resolved. The CDR3 contains 15 residues. The V gene lost 2 bases and the J gene lost 3 bases, with 13 bases spanning the gap. CDR1 and CDR2 from the germline V gene are ENHRY and SYGVKD. CDR3 DNA sequence: TGTGCCATCAGTGAGCTGCAGGCTAGGGACACTGAAGCTTTCTTT. Protein sequence: CAISELQARDTEAFF.

V gene TRBV7-9 combines with J gene TRBJ2-3, with D maybe TRBD2 (6 bases). Germline V gene data show CDR1 as SEHNR and CDR2 as FQNEAQ (reference sequence). The CDR3 runs to 14 residues. Trimming shortened V by 5 bases and J by 4 bases, and 13 bases separated the two germline ends. CDR3 bases: TGTGCCAGCAGCCCCGACGGGGGTGCAGATACGCAGTATTTT. Translation gives CASSPDGGADTQYF.

V usage is TRBV11-2 and J usage is TRBJ2-7; D tentatively fits TRBD1 or TRBD2 (5 bases each). In germline, CDR1 is SGHAT, CDR2 FQNNGV. The CDR3 contains 11 residues. V lost 5 bases, J lost 6 bases, and 8 bases lay in between. This CDR3 is CASSRGPEQYF. In nucleotides, the CDR3 is TGTGCCAGCAGCCGGGGCCCCGAGCAGTACTTC.

This chain connects TRBV3-1 (or the pseudogene TRBV3-2) to TRBJ1-1; D remains unclear. CDR3 length: 12 amino acids. CDR1 and CDR2 (germline): LGHDT, YNNKEL (reference sequence). Deletions cut 4 bases from V and 1 base from J, with 4 bases between. The CDR3 sequence is CASSRSNTEAFF. In nucleotides, the CDR3 is TGTGCCAGCAGCCGCTCGAACACTGAAGCTTTCTTT.

This clone has a single count. This chain uses TRBV14 with TRBJ1-2, with D hard to call. V was pared by 1 base and J by 4 bases, with 7 bases between. The CDR3 contains 13 residues. Germline assignment: CDR1 SGHDN and CDR2 FVKESK. The CDR3 region is CASSQVDVYGYTF. The CDR3 nucleotides are TGTGCCAGCAGCCAAGTGGACGTCTATGGCTACACCTTC.

The chain employs TRBV9 and TRBJ1-6, with D possibly being TRBD1 (5 bases). The CDR3 loop spans 13 amino acids. Germline V gene lookup returns CDR1 SGDLS and CDR2 YYNGEE. The ends were cut back, 2 bases at V and 10 bases at J, with 10 bases in the middle. DNA of the CDR3: TGTGCCAGCAGCGTCGGGGGGGAATCACCCCTCCACTTT. Translation: CASSVGGESPLHF.

The rearrangement joins TRBV3-1 (or the pseudogene TRBV3-2) to TRBJ2-3; D might be TRBD1 (6 bases). CDR1 is LGHDT, CDR2 YNNKEL, per germline (reference sequence). This CDR3 is built from 13 residues. Trimming shortened V by 8 bases and J by 1 base, and 10 bases separated the two germline ends. The DNA for the CDR3 is TGTGCCAGCGTGGGACACGGCACAGATACGCAGTATTTT. This sequence encodes CASVGHGTDTQYF.

The chain recombines TRBV30 with TRBJ2-5, with D perhaps matching TRBD1 or TRBD2 (6 bases each). Trimming shortened V by 3 bases and J by 5 bases, and 16 bases separated the two germline ends. The V gene's germline CDR1 is GTSNPN and CDR2 SVGIG (reference sequence). The CDR3 has 14 residues. CDR3 protein: CAWRKSGAGETQYF. The CDR3 nucleotides are TGTGCCTGGAGGAAATCGGGGGCGGGGGAGACCCAGTACTTC.

The genes are TRBV7-2 and TRBJ1-5; TRBD1 matches at 8 bases. After removal of 5 bases from V and 6 bases from J, the junction contained 9 bases not matched to a gene. Germline V gene data show CDR1 as SGHTA and CDR2 as FQGNSA. The CDR3 loop spans 15 amino acids. CDR3 DNA: TGTGCCAGCAGCCCTATTGACAGGGGAAGTCAGCCCCAGCATTTT. Translating it yields CASSPIDRGSQPQHF.

J is TRBJ2-5 and V is TRBV3-1 (or the pseudogene TRBV3-2), with D tentatively TRBD1 or TRBD2 (5 bases each). CDR1 LGHDT and CDR2 YNNKEL come from the germline V gene (reference sequence). Trimming took 4 bases from V and 4 from J, leaving 13 bases between them. The CDR3 is 14 amino acids. In nucleotides, the CDR3 is TGTGCCAGCAGCCGGGACCTGGCTTTAGAGACCCAGTACTTC. Translated: CASSRDLALETQYF.

V is TRBV19 and J is TRBJ2-6; no clear D gene. Per germline, CDR1 LNHDA and CDR2 SQIVND (reference sequence). V shed 7 bases and J shed 0 bases, with 7 bases lying between them. The CDR3 has 14 residues. In nucleotides, the CDR3 is TGTGCCAGTACGGGTAGCTCTGGGGCCAACGTCCTGACTTTC. This gives the protein CASTGSSGANVLTF.

The V and J genes are TRBV2 and TRBJ1-5, with 12 bases fitting TRBD1. The J segment lost 2 bases and the V segment lost 8 bases, leaving 7 bases of the junction unmatched. Germline assignment: CDR1 SNHLY and CDR2 FYNNEI. CDR3 length: 16 residues. CDR3 in DNA: TGTGCCAGCGGGGGGACAGGGGGCTTTGGCAATCAGCCCCAGCATTTT. Translating gives CASGGTGGFGNQPQHF.

V gene TRBV19 combines with J gene TRBJ2-7; perhaps TRBD1 as D (6 bases). The CDR3 consists of 14 residues. V was pared by 8 bases and J by 0 bases, with 14 bases between. Germline V gene data show CDR1 as LNHDA and CDR2 as SQIVND (reference sequence). The CDR3 protein is CASSGTSFSYEQYF. CDR3 DNA sequence: TGTGCCAGTTCCGGGACAAGTTTCTCCTACGAGCAGTACTTC. Using reference TRBV19 and TRBJ2-7 for the parts outside the CDR3, the full variable domain is DGGITQSPKYLFRKEGQNVTLSCEQNLNHDAMYWYRQDPGQGLRLIYYSQIVNDFQKGDIAEGYSVSREKKESFPLTVTSAQKNPTAFYLCASSGTSFSYEQYFGPGTRLTVT.

The chain has TRBV2 and TRBJ1-1; D perhaps matches TRBD1 (5 bases). CDR1 and CDR2 (germline): SNHLY, FYNNEI. The CDR3 runs to 13 residues. V lost 7 bases to trimming and J lost 0 bases, with 9 bases between them. The CDR3 loop is CASIPGLNTEAFF. The CDR3 nucleotides are TGTGCCAGCATCCCAGGGTTGAACACTGAAGCTTTCTTT.

The chain carries TRBV7-9 and TRBJ2-7; perhaps D is TRBD1 or TRBD2 (5 bases each). This CDR3 contains 17 residues. Germline assignment: CDR1 SEHNR and CDR2 FQNEAQ (reference sequence). V lost 1 base and J 3 bases, leaving 19 bases between the germline ends. CDR3 sequence reads: CASSLGYGTSDHYEQYF. DNA of the CDR3: TGTGCCAGCAGCTTAGGTTACGGGACCTCCGACCACTACGAGCAGTACTTC. Full variable domain (remainder filled in from reference TRBV7-9 and TRBJ2-7): DTGVSQNPRHKITKRGQNVTFRCDPISEHNRLYWYRQTLGQGPEFLTYFQNEAQLEKSRLLSDRFSAERPKGSFSTLEIQRTEQGDSAMYLCASSLGYGTSDHYEQYFGPGTRLTVT.

This rearrangement joins TRBV5-1 to TRBJ1-2; 8 bases agree with TRBD1. V dropped 0 bases and J dropped 6; count of bases not matched to a gene: 1. The length of the CDR3 is 13 residues. CDR1 SGHRS and CDR2 YFSETQ come from the germline V gene. The chain's CDR3 is CASSLAGGNGYTF. CDR3 DNA: TGCGCCAGCAGCTTGGCAGGGGGCAATGGCTACACCTTC.

This clone was recorded once. The chain links TRBV4-1 to TRBJ2-5; no reliable D call. Per the germline V gene, CDR1 is MGHRA and CDR2 is YSYEKL. CDR3 length: 13 amino acids. The V gene lost 1 base and the J gene lost 5 bases, with 8 bases spanning the gap. CDR3 protein: CASSQVPRETQYF. The CDR3 DNA reads as TGCGCCAGCAGCCAAGTCCCGCGTGAGACCCAGTACTTC.

This chain connects TRBV13 to TRBJ2-5; D is possibly TRBD2 (6 bases). The CDR3 sequence is 13 residues long. CDR1 is PRHDT, CDR2 FYEKMQ, per germline (reference sequence). Trimming cost V 4 bases and J 2 bases, with 8 bases left between them. For the CDR3, the DNA is TGTGCCAGCAGCTCGGGACTTCAAGAGACCCAGTACTTC. Translating gives CASSSGLQETQYF.

The V call is TRBV20-1, the J call TRBJ1-2; D unclear. The V gene's germline CDR1 is DFQATT and CDR2 SNEGSKA (reference sequence). The CDR3 is 11 amino acids. V was trimmed by 5 bases and J by 1 base, leaving 5 bases between them. The CDR3 DNA sequence: TGCAGTGCTTTTGATAACTATGGCTACACCTTC. Translating gives CSAFDNYGYTF.

The chain links TRBV27 to TRBJ2-1; D remains ambiguous. Looked up from germline, CDR1 is MNHEY and CDR2 is SMNVEV (reference sequence). The CDR3 is 15 amino acids. Trimming shortened V by 2 bases and J by 2 bases, and 10 bases separated the two germline ends. The CDR3 spells CASSLRVITYNEQFF. In DNA, the CDR3 is TGTGCCAGCAGTTTAAGGGTTATTACCTACAATGAGCAGTTCTTC.